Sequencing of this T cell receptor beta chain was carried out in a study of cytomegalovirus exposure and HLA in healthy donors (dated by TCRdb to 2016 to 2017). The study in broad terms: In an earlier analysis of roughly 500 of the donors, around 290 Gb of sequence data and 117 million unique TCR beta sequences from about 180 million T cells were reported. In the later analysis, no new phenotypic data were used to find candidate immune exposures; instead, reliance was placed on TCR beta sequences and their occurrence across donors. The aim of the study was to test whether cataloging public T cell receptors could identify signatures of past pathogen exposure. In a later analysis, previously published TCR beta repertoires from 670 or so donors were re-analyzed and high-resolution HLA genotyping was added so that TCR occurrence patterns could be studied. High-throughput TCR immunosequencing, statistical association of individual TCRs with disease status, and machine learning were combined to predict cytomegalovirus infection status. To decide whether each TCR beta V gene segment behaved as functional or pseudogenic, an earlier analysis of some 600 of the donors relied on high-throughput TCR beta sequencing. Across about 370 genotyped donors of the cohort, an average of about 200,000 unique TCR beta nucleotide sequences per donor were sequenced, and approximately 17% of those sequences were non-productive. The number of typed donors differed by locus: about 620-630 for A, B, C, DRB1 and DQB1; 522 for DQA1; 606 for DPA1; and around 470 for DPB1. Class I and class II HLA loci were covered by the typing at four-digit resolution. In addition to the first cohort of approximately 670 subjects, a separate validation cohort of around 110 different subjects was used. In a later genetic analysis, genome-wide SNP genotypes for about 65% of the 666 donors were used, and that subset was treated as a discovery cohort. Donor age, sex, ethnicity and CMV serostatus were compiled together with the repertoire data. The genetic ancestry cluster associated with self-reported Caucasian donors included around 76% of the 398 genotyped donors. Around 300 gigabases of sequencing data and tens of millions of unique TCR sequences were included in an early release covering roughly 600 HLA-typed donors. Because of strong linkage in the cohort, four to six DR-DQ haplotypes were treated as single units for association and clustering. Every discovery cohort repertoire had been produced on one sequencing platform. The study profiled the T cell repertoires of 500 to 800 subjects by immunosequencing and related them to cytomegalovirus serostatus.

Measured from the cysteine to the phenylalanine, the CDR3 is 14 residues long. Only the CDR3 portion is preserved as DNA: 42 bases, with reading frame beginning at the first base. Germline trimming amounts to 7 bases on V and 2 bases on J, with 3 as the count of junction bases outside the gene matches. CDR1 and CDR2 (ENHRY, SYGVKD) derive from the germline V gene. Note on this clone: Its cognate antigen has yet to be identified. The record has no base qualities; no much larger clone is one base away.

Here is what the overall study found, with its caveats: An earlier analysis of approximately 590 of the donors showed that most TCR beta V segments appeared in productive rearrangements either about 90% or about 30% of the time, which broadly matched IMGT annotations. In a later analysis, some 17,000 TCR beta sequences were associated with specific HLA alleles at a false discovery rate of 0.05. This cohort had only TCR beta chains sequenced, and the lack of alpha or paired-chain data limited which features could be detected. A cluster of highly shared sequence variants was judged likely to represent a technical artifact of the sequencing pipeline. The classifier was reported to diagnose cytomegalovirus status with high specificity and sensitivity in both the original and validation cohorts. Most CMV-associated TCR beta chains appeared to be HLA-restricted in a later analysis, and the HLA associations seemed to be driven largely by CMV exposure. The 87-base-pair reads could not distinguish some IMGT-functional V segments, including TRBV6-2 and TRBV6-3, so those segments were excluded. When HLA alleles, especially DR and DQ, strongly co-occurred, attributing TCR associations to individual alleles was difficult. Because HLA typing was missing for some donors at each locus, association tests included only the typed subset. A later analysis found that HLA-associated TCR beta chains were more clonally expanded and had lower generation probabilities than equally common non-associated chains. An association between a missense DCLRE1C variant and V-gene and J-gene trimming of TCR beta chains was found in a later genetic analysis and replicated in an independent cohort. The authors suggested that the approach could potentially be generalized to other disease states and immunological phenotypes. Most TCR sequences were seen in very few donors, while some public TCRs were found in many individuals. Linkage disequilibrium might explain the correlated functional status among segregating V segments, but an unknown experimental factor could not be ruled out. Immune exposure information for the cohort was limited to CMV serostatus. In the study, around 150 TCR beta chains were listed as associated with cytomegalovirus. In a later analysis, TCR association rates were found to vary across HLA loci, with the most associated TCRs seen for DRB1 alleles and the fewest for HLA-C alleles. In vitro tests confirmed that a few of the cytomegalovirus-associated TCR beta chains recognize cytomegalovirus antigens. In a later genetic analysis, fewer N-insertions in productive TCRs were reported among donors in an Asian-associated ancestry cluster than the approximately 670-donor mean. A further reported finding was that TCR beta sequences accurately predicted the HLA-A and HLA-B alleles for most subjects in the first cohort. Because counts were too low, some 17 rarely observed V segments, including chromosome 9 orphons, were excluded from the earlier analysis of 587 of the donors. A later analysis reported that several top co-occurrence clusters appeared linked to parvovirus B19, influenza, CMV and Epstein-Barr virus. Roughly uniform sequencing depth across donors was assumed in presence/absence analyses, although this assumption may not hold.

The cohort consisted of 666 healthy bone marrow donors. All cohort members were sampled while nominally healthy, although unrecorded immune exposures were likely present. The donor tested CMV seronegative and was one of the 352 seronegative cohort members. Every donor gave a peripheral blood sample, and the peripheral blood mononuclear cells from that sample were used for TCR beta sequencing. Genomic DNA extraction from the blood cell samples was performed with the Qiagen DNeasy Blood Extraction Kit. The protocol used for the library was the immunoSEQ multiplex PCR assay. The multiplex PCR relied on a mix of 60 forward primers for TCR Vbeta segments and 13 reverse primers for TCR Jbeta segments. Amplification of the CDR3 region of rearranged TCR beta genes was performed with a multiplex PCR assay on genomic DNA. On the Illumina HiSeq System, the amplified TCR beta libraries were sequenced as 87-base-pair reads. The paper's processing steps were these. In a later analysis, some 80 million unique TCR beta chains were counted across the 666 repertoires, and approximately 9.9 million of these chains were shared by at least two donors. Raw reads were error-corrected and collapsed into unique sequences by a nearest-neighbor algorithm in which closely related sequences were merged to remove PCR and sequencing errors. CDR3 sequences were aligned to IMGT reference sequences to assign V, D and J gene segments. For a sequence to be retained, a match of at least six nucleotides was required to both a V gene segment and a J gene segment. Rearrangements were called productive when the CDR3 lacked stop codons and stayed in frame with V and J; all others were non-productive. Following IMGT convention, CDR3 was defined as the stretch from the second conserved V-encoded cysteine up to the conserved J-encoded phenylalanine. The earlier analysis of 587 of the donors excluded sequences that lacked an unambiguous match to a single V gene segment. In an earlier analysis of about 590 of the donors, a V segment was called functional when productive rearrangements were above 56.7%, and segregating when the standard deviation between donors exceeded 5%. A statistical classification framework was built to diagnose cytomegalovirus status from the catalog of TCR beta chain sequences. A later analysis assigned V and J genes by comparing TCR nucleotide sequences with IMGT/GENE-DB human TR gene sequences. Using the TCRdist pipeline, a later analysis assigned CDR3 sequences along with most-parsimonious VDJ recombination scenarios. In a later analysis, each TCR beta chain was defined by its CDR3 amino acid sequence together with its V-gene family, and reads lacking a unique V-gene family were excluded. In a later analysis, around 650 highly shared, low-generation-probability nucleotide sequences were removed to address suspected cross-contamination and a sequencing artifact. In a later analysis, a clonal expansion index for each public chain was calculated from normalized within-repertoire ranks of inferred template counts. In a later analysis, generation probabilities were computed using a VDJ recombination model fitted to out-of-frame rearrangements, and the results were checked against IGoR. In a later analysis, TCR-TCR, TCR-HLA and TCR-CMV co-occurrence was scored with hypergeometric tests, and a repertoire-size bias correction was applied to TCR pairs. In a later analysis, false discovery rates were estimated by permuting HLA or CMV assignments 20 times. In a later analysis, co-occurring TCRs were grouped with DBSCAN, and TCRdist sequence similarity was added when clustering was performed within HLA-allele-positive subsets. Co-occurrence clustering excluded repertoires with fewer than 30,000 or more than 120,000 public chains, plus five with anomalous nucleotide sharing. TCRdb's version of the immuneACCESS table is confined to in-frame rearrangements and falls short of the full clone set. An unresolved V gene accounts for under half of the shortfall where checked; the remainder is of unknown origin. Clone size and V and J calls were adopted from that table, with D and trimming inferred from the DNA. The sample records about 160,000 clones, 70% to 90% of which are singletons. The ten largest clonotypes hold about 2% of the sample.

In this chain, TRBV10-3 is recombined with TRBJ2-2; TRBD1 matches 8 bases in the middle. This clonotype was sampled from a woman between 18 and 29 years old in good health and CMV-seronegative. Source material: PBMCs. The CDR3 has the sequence CAIKPGGNTGELFF. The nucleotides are TGTGCCATCAAGCCAGGGGGCAACACCGGGGAGCTGTTTTTT.